Below, one TCR beta chain is given with its context. Germline V gene sequence: CDR1 KGHDR, CDR2 SFDVKD. The CDR3 is made up of 13 amino acids. Trimming removed 1 base from V and 6 bases from J, with 9 bases in between. The data belong to a study of control samples from healthy donors and cancer patients. Profiled with immunoSEQ multiplex PCR; TCRdb holds only in-frame clones, not every one. This table holds about 130,000 clones, about nine tenths found once. The TCR comes from a man younger than 35 in good health. The material sequenced was blood. The gene calls are TRBV24-1 and TRBJ2-7; no clear D gene. CDR3 nucleotide sequence: TGTGCCACCAGTGATTTTGGGCAGCTCGAGCAGTACTTC. Protein: CATSDFGQLEQYF.